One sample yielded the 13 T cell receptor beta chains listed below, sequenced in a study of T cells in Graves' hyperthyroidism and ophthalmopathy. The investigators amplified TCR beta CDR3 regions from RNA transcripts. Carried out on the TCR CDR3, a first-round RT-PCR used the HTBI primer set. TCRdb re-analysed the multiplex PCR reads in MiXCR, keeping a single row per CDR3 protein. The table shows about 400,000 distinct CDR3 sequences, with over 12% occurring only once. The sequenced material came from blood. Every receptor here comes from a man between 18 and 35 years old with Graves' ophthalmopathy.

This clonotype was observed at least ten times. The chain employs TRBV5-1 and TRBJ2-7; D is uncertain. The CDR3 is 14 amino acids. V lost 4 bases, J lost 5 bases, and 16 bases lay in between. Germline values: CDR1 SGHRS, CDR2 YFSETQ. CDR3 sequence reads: CASSAFNAVHEQYF. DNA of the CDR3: TGCGCCAGCAGCGCGTTTAACGCAGTCCACGAGCAGTACTTC. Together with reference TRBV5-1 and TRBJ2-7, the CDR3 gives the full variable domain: KAGVTQTPRYLIKTRGQQVTLSCSPISGHRSVSWYQQTPGQGLQFLFEYFSETQRNKGNFPGRFSGRQFSNSRSEMNVSTLELGDSALYLCASSAFNAVHEQYFGPGTRLTVT.

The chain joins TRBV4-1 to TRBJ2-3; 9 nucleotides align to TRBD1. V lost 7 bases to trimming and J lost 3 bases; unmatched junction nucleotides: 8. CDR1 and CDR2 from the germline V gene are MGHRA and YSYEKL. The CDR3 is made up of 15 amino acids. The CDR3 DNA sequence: TGCGCCAGCACCCTGTGGGGGACAGGGACAGATACGCAGTATTTT. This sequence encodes CASTLWGTGTDTQYF.

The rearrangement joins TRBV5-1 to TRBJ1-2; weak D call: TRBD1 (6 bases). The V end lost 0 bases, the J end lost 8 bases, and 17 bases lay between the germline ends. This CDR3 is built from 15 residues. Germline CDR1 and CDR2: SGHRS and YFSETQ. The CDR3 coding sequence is TGCGCCAGCAGCTTGGCCCCGGGGGCCCCCTACGGCTACACCTTC. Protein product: CASSLAPGAPYGYTF. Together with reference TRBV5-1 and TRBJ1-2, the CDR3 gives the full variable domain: KAGVTQTPRYLIKTRGQQVTLSCSPISGHRSVSWYQQTPGQGLQFLFEYFSETQRNKGNFPGRFSGRQFSNSRSEMNVSTLELGDSALYLCASSLAPGAPYGYTFGSGTRLTVV.

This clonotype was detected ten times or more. CDR3 protein: CASSFSRTGMGETQYF. Written as DNA, the CDR3 is TGTGCCAGCAGTTTTTCTAGGACAGGGATGGGCGAGACCCAGTACTTC. The chain combines TRBV27 with TRBJ2-5; TRBD1 matches 8 bases. V was clipped by 3 bases and J by 5 bases; unmatched bases: 11. The CDR3 covers 16 residues. Germline CDR1 reads MNHEY; CDR2 reads SMNVEV (reference sequence).

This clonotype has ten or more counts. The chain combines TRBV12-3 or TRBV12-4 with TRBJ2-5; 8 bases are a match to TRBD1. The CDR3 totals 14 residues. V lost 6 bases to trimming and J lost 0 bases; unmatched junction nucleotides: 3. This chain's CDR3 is CASRTGANQETQYF. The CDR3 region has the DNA TGTGCCAGCAGGACAGGGGCCAACCAAGAGACCCAGTACTTC.

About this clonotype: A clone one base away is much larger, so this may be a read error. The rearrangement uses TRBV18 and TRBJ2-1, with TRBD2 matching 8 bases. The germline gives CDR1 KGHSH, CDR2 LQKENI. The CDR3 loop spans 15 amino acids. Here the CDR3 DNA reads TGTACCAGCTCGCCCCCGGGACTAGGATCTTCTGAGCAGTTCTTC. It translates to CTSSPPGLGSSEQFF. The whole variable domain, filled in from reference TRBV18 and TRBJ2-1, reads NAGVMQNPRHLVRRRGQEARLRCSPMKGHSHVYWYRQLPEEGLKFMVYLQKENIIDESGMPKERFSAEFPKEGPSILRIQQVVRGDSAAYFCTSSPPGLGSSEQFFGPGTRLTVL.

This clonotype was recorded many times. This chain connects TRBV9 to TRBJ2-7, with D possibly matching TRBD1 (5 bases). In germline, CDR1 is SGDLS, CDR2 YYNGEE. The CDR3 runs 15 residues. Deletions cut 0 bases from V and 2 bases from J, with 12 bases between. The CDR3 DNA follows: TGTGCCAGCAGCGTAGCCCAGGGAATCCCCTACGAGCAGTACTTC. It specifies CASSVAQGIPYEQYF.

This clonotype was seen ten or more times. CDR3 nucleotides: TGTGCCAGCACCAACCGCCGGGAGCAGTTCTTC. Translating it yields CASTNRREQFF. The V call is TRBV6-2 or TRBV6-3, the J call TRBJ2-1; no firm D call. Between the trimmed V and J ends, which lost 7 bases and 10 bases, there was a span of 11 bases. CDR3 length equals 11 residues. The germline V gene has CDR1 MNHEY and CDR2 SVGEGT.

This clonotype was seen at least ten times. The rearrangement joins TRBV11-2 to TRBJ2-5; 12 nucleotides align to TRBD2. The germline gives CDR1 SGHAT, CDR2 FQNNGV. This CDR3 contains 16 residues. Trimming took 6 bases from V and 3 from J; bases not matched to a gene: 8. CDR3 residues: CASSLRTSGVEETQYF. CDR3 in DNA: TGTGCCAGCAGTTTAAGGACTAGCGGGGTCGAAGAGACCCAGTACTTC.

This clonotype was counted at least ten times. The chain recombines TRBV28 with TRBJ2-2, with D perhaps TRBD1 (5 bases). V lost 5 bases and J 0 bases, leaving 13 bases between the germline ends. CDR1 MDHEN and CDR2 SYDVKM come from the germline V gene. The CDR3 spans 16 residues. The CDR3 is CASSGLTAANTGELFF. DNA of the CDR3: TGTGCCAGCAGTGGGTTGACAGCCGCGAACACCGGGGAGCTGTTTTTT.

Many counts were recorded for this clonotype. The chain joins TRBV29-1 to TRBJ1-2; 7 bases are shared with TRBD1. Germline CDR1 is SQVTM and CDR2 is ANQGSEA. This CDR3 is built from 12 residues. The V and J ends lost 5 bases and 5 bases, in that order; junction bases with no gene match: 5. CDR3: CSVSRGDYGYTF. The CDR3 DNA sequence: TGCAGCGTTTCCAGGGGGGATTATGGCTACACCTTC.

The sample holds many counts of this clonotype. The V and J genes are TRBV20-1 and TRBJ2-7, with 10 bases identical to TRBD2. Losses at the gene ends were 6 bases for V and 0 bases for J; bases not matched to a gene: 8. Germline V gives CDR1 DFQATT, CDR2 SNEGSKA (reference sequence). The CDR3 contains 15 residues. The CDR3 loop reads CSAVASSGSSYEQYF. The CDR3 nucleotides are TGCAGTGCCGTTGCGTCTAGCGGGAGCTCCTACGAGCAGTACTTC.

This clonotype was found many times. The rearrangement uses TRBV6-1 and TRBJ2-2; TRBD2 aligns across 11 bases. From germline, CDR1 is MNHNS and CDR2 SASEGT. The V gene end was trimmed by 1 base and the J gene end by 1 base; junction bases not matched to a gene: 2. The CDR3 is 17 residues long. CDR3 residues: CASSEEGTSGNTGELFF. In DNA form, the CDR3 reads TGTGCCAGCAGTGAAGAGGGGACTAGCGGGAACACCGGGGAGCTGTTTTTT.